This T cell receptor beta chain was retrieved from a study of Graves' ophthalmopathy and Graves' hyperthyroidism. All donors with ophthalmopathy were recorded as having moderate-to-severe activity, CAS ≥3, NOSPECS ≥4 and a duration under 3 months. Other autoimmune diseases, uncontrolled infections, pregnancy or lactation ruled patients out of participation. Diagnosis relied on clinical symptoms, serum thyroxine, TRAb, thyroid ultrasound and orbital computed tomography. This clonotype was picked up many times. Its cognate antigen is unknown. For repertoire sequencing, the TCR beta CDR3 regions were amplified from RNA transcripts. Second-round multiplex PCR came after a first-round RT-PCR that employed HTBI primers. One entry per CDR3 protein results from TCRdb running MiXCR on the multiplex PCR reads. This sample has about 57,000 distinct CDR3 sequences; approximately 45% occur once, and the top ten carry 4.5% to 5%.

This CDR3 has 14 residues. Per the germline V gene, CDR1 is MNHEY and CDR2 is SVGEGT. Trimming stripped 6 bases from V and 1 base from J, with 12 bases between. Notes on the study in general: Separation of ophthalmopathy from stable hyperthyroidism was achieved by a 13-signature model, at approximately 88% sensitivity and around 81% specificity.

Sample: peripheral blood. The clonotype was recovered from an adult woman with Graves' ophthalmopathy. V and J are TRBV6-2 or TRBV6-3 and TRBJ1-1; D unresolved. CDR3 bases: TGTGCCAGCAGAGATGCTACAAGGAACACTGAAGCTTTCTTT. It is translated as CASRDATRNTEAFF.